The rows below give T cell receptor beta chains drawn from one sample of a study of sequential checkpoint blockade in melanoma. TCRdb's table, derived via immunoSEQ multiplex PCR, lists solely in-frame clones and lacks some. The sample yields about 9,300 clones, 27% seen once. This specimen was tumor tissue (inferred from file names), taken from a patient given nivolumab and ipilimumab in sequence. Receptor source: a human donor with melanoma. Both conserved end residues are part of each CDR3. The order of the fields is J gene, D gene, clone size, V gene, CDR3 DNA, CDR3 protein. A D gene is named only where the DNA matches it firmly. Clone sizes are given selectively: once, few, many, or a class where the clone is expanded.

j_gene: TRBJ1-1; d_gene: TRBD1; abundance: few; v_gene: TRBV28; CDR3nt: TGTGCCAGCAGTATCTCCTCAACAAGGACAGGGGGCACTGAAGCTTTCTTT; CDR3aa: CASSISSTRTGGTEAFF
j_gene: TRBJ2-7; d_gene: NA; abundance: many; v_gene: TRBV11-3; CDR3nt: TGTGCCAGCAGTCTTTGGACAGTTTCTACGAAGCAGTACTTC; CDR3aa: CASSLWTVSTKQYF
j_gene: TRBJ2-1; d_gene: TRBD2; abundance: NA; v_gene: TRBV29-1; CDR3nt: TGCAGCGTTGAAGCCGGCGGGGGGGGATACAATGAGCAGTTCTTC; CDR3aa: CSVEAGGGGYNEQFF
j_gene: TRBJ1-5; d_gene: NA; abundance: few; v_gene: TRBV23-1; CDR3nt: TGCGCCAGCAGCTTTAATGGGGGGGAGCCCCAGCATTTT; CDR3aa: CASSFNGGEPQHF
j_gene: TRBJ1-1; d_gene: NA; abundance: NA; v_gene: TRBV5-1; CDR3nt: TGCGCCAGCAGCTTGGGGTCAGGCATGAACACTGAAGCTTTCTTT; CDR3aa: CASSLGSGMNTEAFF
j_gene: TRBJ1-1; d_gene: TRBD1; abundance: NA; v_gene: TRBV6-8; CDR3nt: TGTGCCAGCAGACGAACCCCGGGACAGGGGGCTCTTCAGACTGAAGCTTTCTTT; CDR3aa: CASRRTPGQGALQTEAFF
j_gene: TRBJ2-3; d_gene: TRBD2; abundance: NA; v_gene: TRBV11-3; CDR3nt: TGTGCCAGCAGCCCAGCGGGGGCCGGGGTCCCGACAGATACGCAGTATTTT; CDR3aa: CASSPAGAGVPTDTQYF
j_gene: TRBJ2-7; d_gene: NA; abundance: NA; v_gene: TRBV5-1; CDR3nt: TGCGCCAGCAGCTTCGGGACGGCCTGGGGCGAGCAGTACTTC; CDR3aa: CASSFGTAWGEQYF
j_gene: TRBJ1-2; d_gene: NA; abundance: NA; v_gene: TRBV9; CDR3nt: TGTGCCAGCAGCACCGACGGATCCTATGGCTACACCTTC; CDR3aa: CASSTDGSYGYTF
j_gene: TRBJ1-5; d_gene: TRBD1; abundance: few; v_gene: TRBV11-3; CDR3nt: TGTGCCAGCAGCCCCAGGACAGGGAACAATCAGCCCCAGCATTTT; CDR3aa: CASSPRTGNNQPQHF
j_gene: TRBJ1-2; d_gene: NA; abundance: few; v_gene: TRBV11-3; CDR3nt: TGTGCCAGCAGAGACCTTCAGGGAGGAATTGGCTACACCTTC; CDR3aa: CASRDLQGGIGYTF
j_gene: TRBJ1-1; d_gene: TRBD1; abundance: few; v_gene: TRBV19; CDR3nt: TGTGCCAGTAGTTACGGGACAGGGCTGATCAACACTGAAGCTTTCTTT; CDR3aa: CASSYGTGLINTEAFF
j_gene: TRBJ2-3; d_gene: TRBD2; abundance: NA; v_gene: TRBV5-1; CDR3nt: TGCGCCAGCAGCTTCCTAGCGGGGACCACAGATACGCAGTATTTT; CDR3aa: CASSFLAGTTDTQYF
j_gene: TRBJ1-2; d_gene: NA; abundance: NA; v_gene: TRBV19; CDR3nt: TGTGCCAGTAGTATCGGGGACGGAGGTCTCTATGGCTACACCTTC; CDR3aa: CASSIGDGGLYGYTF
j_gene: TRBJ2-5; d_gene: TRBD1; abundance: medium-sized; v_gene: TRBV6-8; CDR3nt: TGTGCCACCCCAGGACAGGACCAAGAGACCCAGTACTTC; CDR3aa: CATPGQDQETQYF
j_gene: TRBJ2-1; d_gene: NA; abundance: NA; v_gene: TRBV5-1; CDR3nt: TGCGCCAGCAGCCGAACCCCGGGACTGAGCTCCTACAATGAGCAGTTCTTC; CDR3aa: CASSRTPGLSSYNEQFF
j_gene: TRBJ2-2; d_gene: NA; abundance: many; v_gene: TRBV11-3; CDR3nt: TGTGCCAGCAGCCGACAGTGGGTGAACACCGGGGAGCTGTTTTTT; CDR3aa: CASSRQWVNTGELFF
j_gene: TRBJ1-3; d_gene: TRBD1; abundance: NA; v_gene: TRBV11-3; CDR3nt: TGTGCCAGCAGCTTAGTTCCGGGACAGGTGACCGGAAACACCATATATTTT; CDR3aa: CASSLVPGQVTGNTIYF
j_gene: TRBJ1-4; d_gene: NA; abundance: few; v_gene: TRBV15; CDR3nt: TGTGCCACCAGCAGAGGGGTAGGAGGAAATGAAAAACTGTTTTTT; CDR3aa: CATSRGVGGNEKLFF
j_gene: TRBJ2-1; d_gene: TRBD2; abundance: few; v_gene: TRBV9; CDR3nt: TGTGCCAGCAGCGTAGGCGGGGGGCAAACCTACAATGAGCAGTTCTTC; CDR3aa: CASSVGGGQTYNEQFF
j_gene: TRBJ2-3; d_gene: TRBD1; abundance: few; v_gene: TRBV9; CDR3nt: TGTGCCAGCAGTGATGGACAGGGAACTTACACAGATACGCAGTATTTT; CDR3aa: CASSDGQGTYTDTQYF
j_gene: TRBJ1-1; d_gene: NA; abundance: few; v_gene: TRBV11-3; CDR3nt: TGTGCCAGCAGCCAGTCATGGAGTAACACTGAAGCTTTCTTT; CDR3aa: CASSQSWSNTEAFF
j_gene: TRBJ2-2; d_gene: NA; abundance: once; v_gene: TRBV5-1; CDR3nt: TGCGCCAGCAGCCTATTGGGGAGTGGTAACACCGGGGAGCTGTTTTTT; CDR3aa: CASSLLGSGNTGELFF
j_gene: TRBJ1-4; d_gene: NA; abundance: few; v_gene: TRBV28; CDR3nt: TGTGCCAGCAGTTTAGGCAGACGTGAAAAACTGTTTTTT; CDR3aa: CASSLGRREKLFF
j_gene: TRBJ2-5; d_gene: TRBD2; abundance: many; v_gene: TRBV11-3; CDR3nt: TGTGCCAGCAGCCGCCCCATGACTAGCGTAAGCCAAGAGACCCAGTACTTC; CDR3aa: CASSRPMTSVSQETQYF
j_gene: TRBJ2-1; d_gene: TRBD2; abundance: NA; v_gene: TRBV5-1; CDR3nt: TGCGCCAGCAGCGAGTTTGTAGCGGGGGGGCTTCCCAATGAGCAGTTCTTC; CDR3aa: CASSEFVAGGLPNEQFF
j_gene: TRBJ1-2; d_gene: NA; abundance: NA; v_gene: TRBV6-8; CDR3nt: TGTGCCAGCAGCCTCGCAGGGTCGGGCGATGGCTACACCTTC; CDR3aa: CASSLAGSGDGYTF
j_gene: TRBJ2-5; d_gene: TRBD2; abundance: many; v_gene: TRBV4-1; CDR3nt: TGCGCCAGCAGCCGAGATCGGGCTAGCGGGGGGGCGGAAGAGACCCAGTACTTC; CDR3aa: CASSRDRASGGAEETQYF
j_gene: TRBJ1-1; d_gene: NA; abundance: few; v_gene: TRBV28; CDR3nt: TGTGCCAGCAGTTTGGGTCTTGGAGATATGAACACTGAAGCTTTCTTT; CDR3aa: CASSLGLGDMNTEAFF
j_gene: TRBJ1-5; d_gene: TRBD1; abundance: NA; v_gene: TRBV7-7; CDR3nt: TGTGCCAGCAGCCGGCGCGGGACAGGAACGCAGCCCCAGCATTTT; CDR3aa: CASSRRGTGTQPQHF
j_gene: TRBJ1-1; d_gene: NA; abundance: many; v_gene: TRBV9; CDR3nt: TGTGCCAGCAGCCCAGAATACACTGAAGCTTTCTTT; CDR3aa: CASSPEYTEAFF
j_gene: TRBJ2-1; d_gene: NA; abundance: few; v_gene: TRBV11-3; CDR3nt: TGTGCCAGCAGCTTACCCGATGGGTGGAATGAGCAGTTCTTC; CDR3aa: CASSLPDGWNEQFF
j_gene: TRBJ1-2; d_gene: TRBD1; abundance: many; v_gene: TRBV28; CDR3nt: TGTGCCAGCAGTTTACTTGTACAGGGGGCGCAAAACTATGGCTACACCTTC; CDR3aa: CASSLLVQGAQNYGYTF
j_gene: TRBJ1-3; d_gene: NA; abundance: NA; v_gene: TRBV19; CDR3nt: TGTGCCAGCCACGACATGCTATATATAAGCTCTGGAAACACCATATATTTT; CDR3aa: CASHDMLYISSGNTIYF
j_gene: TRBJ2-5; d_gene: NA; abundance: few; v_gene: TRBV18; CDR3nt: TGTGCCAGCTCACCACTCACAGGGAGAGAAGAGACCCAGTACTTC; CDR3aa: CASSPLTGREETQYF
j_gene: TRBJ1-1; d_gene: NA; abundance: medium-sized; v_gene: TRBV6-8; CDR3nt: TGTGCCAGCAGCAAAGGGTTCATGAACACTGAAGCTTTCTTT; CDR3aa: CASSKGFMNTEAFF
j_gene: TRBJ2-1; d_gene: TRBD1; abundance: few; v_gene: TRBV6-8; CDR3nt: TGTGCCAGCAGCTCCACCCAGGACAGGGGTATGAATGAGCAGTTCTTC; CDR3aa: CASSSTQDRGMNEQFF
j_gene: TRBJ1-5; d_gene: NA; abundance: NA; v_gene: TRBV18; CDR3nt: TGTGCCAGCTCACCCTCAGGAGTTTCACAGCCCCAGCATTTT; CDR3aa: CASSPSGVSQPQHF
j_gene: TRBJ1-2; d_gene: TRBD1; abundance: many; v_gene: TRBV9; CDR3nt: TGTGCCAGCAGCGCCCCGTCAGGGGGCGCGGGCTATGGCTACACCTTC; CDR3aa: CASSAPSGGAGYGYTF
j_gene: TRBJ2-1; d_gene: NA; abundance: few; v_gene: TRBV11-3; CDR3nt: TGTGCCAGCAGCTTAGGGGGGAGTAGCGCCTACAATGAGCAGTTCTTC; CDR3aa: CASSLGGSSAYNEQFF
j_gene: TRBJ1-1; d_gene: NA; abundance: many; v_gene: TRBV11-3; CDR3nt: TGTGCCAGCAGCTTCCTGTCGCAGGGCTACACTGAAGCTTTCTTT; CDR3aa: CASSFLSQGYTEAFF
j_gene: TRBJ2-7; d_gene: TRBD1; abundance: NA; v_gene: TRBV23-1; CDR3nt: TGCGCCAGCAGCTTGGGACAGGGCTACGAGCAGTACTTC; CDR3aa: CASSLGQGYEQYF
j_gene: TRBJ1-1; d_gene: NA; abundance: NA; v_gene: TRBV12-5; CDR3nt: TGTGCTAGTGGTTTCGGGCCGAGGGCAAAAGCTTTCTTT; CDR3aa: CASGFGPRAKAFF
j_gene: TRBJ1-5; d_gene: NA; abundance: few; v_gene: TRBV27; CDR3nt: TGTGCCAGCCGACCGAGGGGTGGGGTGGGGAGCAATCAGCCCCAGCATTTT; CDR3aa: CASRPRGGVGSNQPQHF
j_gene: TRBJ2-5; d_gene: TRBD2; abundance: few; v_gene: TRBV15; CDR3nt: TGTGCCACCAGCCCGCGGGGGTCCCGGGAGACCCAGTACTTC; CDR3aa: CATSPRGSRETQYF
j_gene: TRBJ2-3; d_gene: NA; abundance: NA; v_gene: TRBV6-8; CDR3nt: TGTGCCATCAAAGCTGGGCGGGGAACAGTAGATACGCAGTATTTT; CDR3aa: CAIKAGRGTVDTQYF
j_gene: TRBJ1-3; d_gene: NA; abundance: medium-sized; v_gene: TRBV5-1; CDR3nt: TGCGCCAGCAGCTTATCCTCCAATGAATGGAACACCATATATTTT; CDR3aa: CASSLSSNEWNTIYF
j_gene: TRBJ2-2; d_gene: TRBD2; abundance: few; v_gene: TRBV28; CDR3nt: TGTGCCAGCAGTCCAGCGGGGGTCACCGGGGAGCTGTTTTTT; CDR3aa: CASSPAGVTGELFF
j_gene: TRBJ2-5; d_gene: NA; abundance: many; v_gene: TRBV7-5; CDR3nt: TGTGCCAGCAGCTTTGAGACTAGCGGGCCTCAAGAGACCCAGTACTTC; CDR3aa: CASSFETSGPQETQYF
j_gene: TRBJ1-2; d_gene: TRBD1; abundance: many; v_gene: TRBV11-3; CDR3nt: TGTGCCAGCAGCTCCAGGGACAGCTACTATGGCTACACCTTC; CDR3aa: CASSSRDSYYGYTF
j_gene: TRBJ2-1; d_gene: TRBD1; abundance: many; v_gene: TRBV11-3; CDR3nt: TGTGCCAGCAGCTTCGATACAGGGGGTTATAATGAGCAGTTCTTC; CDR3aa: CASSFDTGGYNEQFF
j_gene: TRBJ2-2; d_gene: TRBD2; abundance: NA; v_gene: TRBV10-1; CDR3nt: TGCGCCAGCAGTGACCCGGGAGGCACCGGGGAGCTGTTTTTT; CDR3aa: CASSDPGGTGELFF
j_gene: TRBJ1-2; d_gene: NA; abundance: NA; v_gene: TRBV19; CDR3nt: TGTGCCAGTAGAAGACCCGGGACGGTCTATGGCTACACCTTC; CDR3aa: CASRRPGTVYGYTF
j_gene: TRBJ1-5; d_gene: NA; abundance: NA; v_gene: TRBV10-3; CDR3nt: TGTGCCATCAGTGAGACAGGGAAGGGGAATCAGCCCCAGCATTTT; CDR3aa: CAISETGKGNQPQHF
j_gene: TRBJ1-2; d_gene: NA; abundance: few; v_gene: TRBV6-8; CDR3nt: TGTGCCAGCAAAATGGCAGGGGCTAACTATGGCTACACCTTC; CDR3aa: CASKMAGANYGYTF
j_gene: TRBJ1-5; d_gene: NA; abundance: NA; v_gene: TRBV5-1; CDR3nt: TGCGCCAGCAGTAGAGGGGCAGGGCAGGATCAGCCCCAGCATTTT; CDR3aa: CASSRGAGQDQPQHF
j_gene: TRBJ1-6; d_gene: TRBD1; abundance: few; v_gene: TRBV5-1; CDR3nt: TGCGCCAGCAGCTTAGACAGGGGCAATTCACCCCTCCACTTT; CDR3aa: CASSLDRGNSPLHF